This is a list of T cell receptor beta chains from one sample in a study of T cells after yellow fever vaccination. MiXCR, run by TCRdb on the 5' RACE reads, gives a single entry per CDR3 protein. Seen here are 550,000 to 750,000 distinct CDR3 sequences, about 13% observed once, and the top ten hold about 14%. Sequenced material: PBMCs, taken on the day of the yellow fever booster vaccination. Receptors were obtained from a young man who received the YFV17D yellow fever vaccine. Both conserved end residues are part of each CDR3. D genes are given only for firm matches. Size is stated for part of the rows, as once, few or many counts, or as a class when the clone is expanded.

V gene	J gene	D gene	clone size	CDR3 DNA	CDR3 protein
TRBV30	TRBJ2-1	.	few	TGTGCCTGGAGTGGCAGGGTATGGAATGAGCAGTTCTTC	CAWSGRVWNEQFF
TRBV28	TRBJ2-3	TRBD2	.	TGTGCCAGCAGTTTATCGGGCGGGAGCCACGAAGATACGCAGTATTTT	CASSLSGGSHEDTQYF
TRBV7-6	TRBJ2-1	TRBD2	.	TGTGCCAGCAGCCGCGCGAGCGGGAGTACCTACAATGAGCAGTTCTTC	CASSRASGSTYNEQFF
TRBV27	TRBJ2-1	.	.	TGTGCCAGCAGTTCAGTCGGGCCGCCCAGGTCGAATGAGCAGTTCTTC	CASSSVGPPRSNEQFF
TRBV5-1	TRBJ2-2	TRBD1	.	TGCGCCAGCAGCGGAACAGGGGGCGGATACGGCGGGGAGCTGTTTTTT	CASSGTGGGYGGELFF
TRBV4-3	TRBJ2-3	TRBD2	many	TGTGCCAGCAGTCAAGGACTAGCGGGATCTACAGATACGCAGTATTTT	CASSQGLAGSTDTQYF
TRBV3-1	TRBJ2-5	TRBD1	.	TGTGCCAGCAGCCAACCCCCCGGGACAGATGAGACCCAGTACTTC	CASSQPPGTDETQYF
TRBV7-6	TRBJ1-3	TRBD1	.	TGTGCCAGCAGCGTGGGACAGGGCTCTGGAAACACCATATATTTT	CASSVGQGSGNTIYF
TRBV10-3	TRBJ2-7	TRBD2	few	TGTGCCAGTTTGTCTAGCGGGGGCCGCACCTACGAGCAGTACTTC	CASLSSGGRTYEQYF
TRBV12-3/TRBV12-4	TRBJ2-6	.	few	TGTGCCAGCAGTATAAACTCTGGGGCCAACGTCCTGACTTTC	CASSINSGANVLTF
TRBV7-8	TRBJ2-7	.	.	TGTGCCAGCAGCAGCAACTTGGGACACCCCTCCTACGAGCAGTACTTC	CASSSNLGHPSYEQYF
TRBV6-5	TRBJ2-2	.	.	TGTGCCAGCAGTTACCTCGGGCTGACCGGGGAGCTGTTTTTT	CASSYLGLTGELFF
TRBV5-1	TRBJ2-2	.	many	TGCGCCAGCAGCTTGGCCGTAGACAACACCGGGGAGCTGTTTTTT	CASSLAVDNTGELFF
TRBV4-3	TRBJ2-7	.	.	TGCGCCAGCAGCCAAGATTTGACCGGGTACGGGCAGTACTTC	CASSQDLTGYGQYF
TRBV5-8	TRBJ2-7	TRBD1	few	TGTGCCAGCAGCAGGAACAGGGGAAATGTCCCTTCCGAGCAGTACTTC	CASSRNRGNVPSEQYF
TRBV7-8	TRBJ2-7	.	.	TGTGCCAGCAGCTTTAGTACACTCTACGAGCAGTACTTC	CASSFSTLYEQYF
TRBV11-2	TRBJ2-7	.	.	TGTGCCAGCAGCTCCTTTAGGGGGTTCAGGAGGTCAACCGACGAGCAGTACTTC	CASSSFRGFRRSTDEQYF
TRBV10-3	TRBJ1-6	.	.	TGTGCCATCACGTGGGCGGATAATTCACCCCTCCACTTT	CAITWADNSPLHF
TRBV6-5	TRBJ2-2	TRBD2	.	TGTGCCAGCAGGTTACTAGCGGGAGCTCGGACCGGGGAGCTGTTTTTT	CASRLLAGARTGELFF
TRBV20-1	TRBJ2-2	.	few	TGCAGTGCCATAAAGGATTACACCGGGGAGCTGTTTTTT	CSAIKDYTGELFF
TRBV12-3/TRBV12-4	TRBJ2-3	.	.	TGTGCCAGCAGCCTTAGCGGTCCCGGGGATACGCAGTATTTT	CASSLSGPGDTQYF
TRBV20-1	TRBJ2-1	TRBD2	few	TGCAGTGCCAAAAGGACTAGCGGGAGTCCTAGCTCCTACAATGAGCAGTTCTTC	CSAKRTSGSPSSYNEQFF
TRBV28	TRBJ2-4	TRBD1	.	TGTGCCAGCAGCTCACAGGGGGCGGCCAAAAACATTCAGTACTTC	CASSSQGAAKNIQYF
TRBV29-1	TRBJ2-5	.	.	TGCAGCGTTGTAGGGCGGGCGGGGACCCAGTACTTC	CSVVGRAGTQYF
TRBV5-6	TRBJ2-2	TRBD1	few	TGTGCCAGCAGACTACCCGGGACAGATACCGGGGAGCTGTTTTTT	CASRLPGTDTGELFF
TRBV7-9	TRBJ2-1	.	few	TGTGCCAGCAGCTCAGGGATAAGTCGCAATGAGCAGTTCTTC	CASSSGISRNEQFF
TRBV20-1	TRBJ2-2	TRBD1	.	TGCAGTGCTAGAGGCCCGACAGGGCCCGGGGAGCTGTTTTTT	CSARGPTGPGELFF
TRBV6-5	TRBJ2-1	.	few	TGTGCCAGCAGTTACTCTCGGGGAGGCAGGACTTACAATGAGCAGTTCTTC	CASSYSRGGRTYNEQFF
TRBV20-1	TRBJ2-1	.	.	TGCAGTGCTATGGACTTATACAATGAGCAGTTCTTC	CSAMDLYNEQFF
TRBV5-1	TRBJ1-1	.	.	TGCGCCAGCAGGATCGGGGGGCAGGCGGGGAACACTGAAGCTTTCTTT	CASRIGGQAGNTEAFF
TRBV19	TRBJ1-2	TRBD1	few	TGTGCCAGTAGTACCGATCCCACAGGGGGCAGCTATGGCTACACCTTC	CASSTDPTGGSYGYTF
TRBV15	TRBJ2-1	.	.	TGTGCCACCAGCAGAGATCCCACCAATGTGCAGTTCTTC	CATSRDPTNVQFF
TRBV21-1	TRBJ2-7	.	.	TGTGCCAGCAGCCGAGGGCGGGAGCAGGACGAGCAGTACTTC	CASSRGREQDEQYF
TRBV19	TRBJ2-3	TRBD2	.	TGTGCCAGTAGTATGCCGACTAGCGGACTCGCAGATACGCAGTATTTT	CASSMPTSGLADTQYF
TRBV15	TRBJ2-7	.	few	TGTGCCACCAGCAGAGATCGGGGTCGCCTGTACGAGCAGTACTTC	CATSRDRGRLYEQYF
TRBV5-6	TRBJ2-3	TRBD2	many	TGTGCCAGCAGCTGGACGGGGACTACCTCCCCAGATACGCAGTATTTT	CASSWTGTTSPDTQYF
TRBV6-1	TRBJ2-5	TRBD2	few	TGTGCCAGCAGCTCCAGGACTAGCGGGACCTTCCGCCAAGAGACCCAGTACTTC	CASSSRTSGTFRQETQYF
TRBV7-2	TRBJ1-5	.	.	TGTGCCAGCAGTTCCGGTCCGAGTCAGCCCCAGCATTTT	CASSSGPSQPQHF
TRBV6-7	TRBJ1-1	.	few	TGTGCCAGCAGCAGAAACCGGGGGGCCGGCACTGAAGCTTTCTTT	CASSRNRGAGTEAFF
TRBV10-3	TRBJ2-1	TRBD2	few	TGTGCCATCGCGCCAGGAGGACTAGCGGGAGGGACTGAGCAGTTCTTC	CAIAPGGLAGGTEQFF
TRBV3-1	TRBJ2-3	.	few	TGTGCCAGCAGCCAAGGGCTGTATTTCGGGAGCACAGATACGCAGTATTTT	CASSQGLYFGSTDTQYF
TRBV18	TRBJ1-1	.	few	TGTGCCAGCTCACCACCGGGCCCAGGGATGTTCTTT	CASSPPGPGMFF
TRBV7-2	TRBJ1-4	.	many	TGTGCCAGCAGCTTAGGGTATAGGAGGGACGAAAAACTGTTTTTT	CASSLGYRRDEKLFF